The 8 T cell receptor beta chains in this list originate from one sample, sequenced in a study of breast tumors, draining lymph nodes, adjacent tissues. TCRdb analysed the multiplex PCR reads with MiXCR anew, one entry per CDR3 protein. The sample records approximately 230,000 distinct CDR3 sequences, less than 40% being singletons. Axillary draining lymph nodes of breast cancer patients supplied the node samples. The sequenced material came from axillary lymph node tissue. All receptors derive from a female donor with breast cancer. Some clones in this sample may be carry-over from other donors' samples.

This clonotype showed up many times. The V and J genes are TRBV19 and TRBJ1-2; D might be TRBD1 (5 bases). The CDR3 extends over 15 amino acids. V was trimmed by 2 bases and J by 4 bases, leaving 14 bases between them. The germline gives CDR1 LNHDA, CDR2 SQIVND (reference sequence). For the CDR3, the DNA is TGTGCCAGTAGTATATGGGTCAGGGTCGGCTATGGCTACACCTTC. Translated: CASSIWVRVGYGYTF.

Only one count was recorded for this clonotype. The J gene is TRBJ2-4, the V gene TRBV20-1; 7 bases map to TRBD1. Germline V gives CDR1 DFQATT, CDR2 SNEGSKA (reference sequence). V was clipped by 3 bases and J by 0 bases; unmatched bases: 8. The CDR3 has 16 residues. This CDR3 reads CSASRGQALAKNIQYF. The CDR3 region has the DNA TGCAGTGCTAGTCGCGGACAGGCGCTAGCCAAAAACATTCAGTACTTC.

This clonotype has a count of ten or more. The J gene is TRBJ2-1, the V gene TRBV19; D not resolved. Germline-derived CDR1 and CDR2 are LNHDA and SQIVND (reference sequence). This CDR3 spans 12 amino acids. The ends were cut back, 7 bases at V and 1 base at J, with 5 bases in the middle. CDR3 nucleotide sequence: TGTGCCAGTATGGGTTCCTACAATGAGCAGTTCTTC. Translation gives CASMGSYNEQFF.

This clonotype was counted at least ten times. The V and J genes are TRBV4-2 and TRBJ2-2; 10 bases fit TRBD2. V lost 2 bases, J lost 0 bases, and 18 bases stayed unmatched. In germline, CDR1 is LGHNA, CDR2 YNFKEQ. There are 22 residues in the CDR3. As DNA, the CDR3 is TGTGCCAGCAGCCAATCTCGGGCTTCGGCTAGCGGGAGTAACGCGAACACCGGGGAGCTGTTTTTT. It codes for CASSQSRASASGSNANTGELFF.

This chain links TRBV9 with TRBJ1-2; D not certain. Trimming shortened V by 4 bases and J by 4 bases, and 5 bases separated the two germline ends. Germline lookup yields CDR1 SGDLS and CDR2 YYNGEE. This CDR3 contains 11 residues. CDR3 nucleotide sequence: TGTGCCAGCAGCACGGGCTATGGCTACACCTTC. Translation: CASSTGYGYTF. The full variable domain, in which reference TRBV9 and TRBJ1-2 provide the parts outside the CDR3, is DSGVTQTPKHLITATGQRVTLRCSPRSGDLSVYWYQQSLDQGLQFLIQYYNGEERAKGNILERFSAQQFPDLHSELNLSSLELGDSALYFCASSTGYGYTFGSGTRLTVV.

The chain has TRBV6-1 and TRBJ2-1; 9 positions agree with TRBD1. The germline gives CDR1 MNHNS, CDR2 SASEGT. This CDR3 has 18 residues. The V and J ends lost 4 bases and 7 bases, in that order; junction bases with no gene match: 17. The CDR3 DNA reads TGTGCCAGCAGTGGTTTAGCCGGGACAGGGAGGCGGAAAAATGAGCAGTTCTTC. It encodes CASSGLAGTGRRKNEQFF.

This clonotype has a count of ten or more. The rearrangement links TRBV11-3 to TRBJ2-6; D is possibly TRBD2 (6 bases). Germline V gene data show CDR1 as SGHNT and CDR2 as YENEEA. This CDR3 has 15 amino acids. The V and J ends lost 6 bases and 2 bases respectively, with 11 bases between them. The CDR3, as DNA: TGTGCCAGCAGTACCCGACTAGCTGGGGCCAACGTCCTGACTTTC. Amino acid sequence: CASSTRLAGANVLTF.

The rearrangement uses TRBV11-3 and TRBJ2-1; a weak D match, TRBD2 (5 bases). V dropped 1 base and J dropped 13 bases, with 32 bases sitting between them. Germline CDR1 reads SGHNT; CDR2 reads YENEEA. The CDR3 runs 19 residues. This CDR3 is CASSLGGRLVVPKSYDQFF. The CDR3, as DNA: TGTGCCAGCAGCTTAGGAGGGCGGCTAGTCGTTCCGAAAAGTTACGACCAGTTCTTC.